Included here is one T cell receptor (beta chain) sequence, with context. The data were obtained in a study of blood T cell repertoires in COVID-19. The CDR3 is made up of 14 amino acids. Germline values: CDR1 SEHNR, CDR2 FQNEAQ (reference sequence). With 10 bases clipped from V and 7 bases from J, the junction kept 14 bases outside the gene matches. Generated by immunoSEQ multiplex PCR, the TCRdb table keeps only in-frame clones and is missing some. The sample includes tens of thousands of clones, around 89% seen only once; the top ten take approximately 1.5%. Sample: peripheral blood. The TCR was taken from a man in his 60s with active COVID-19. The rearrangement joins TRBV7-9 to TRBJ1-2, with 8 bases aligning to TRBD1. The CDR3 is CATGPTGERFGYTF. The DNA of the CDR3 is TGTGCCACGGGCCCGACAGGGGAGCGCTTTGGCTACACCTTC.